This T cell receptor (beta chain) was sequenced in a study of Ad26.COV2.S vaccination and SARS-CoV-2 variants (dated by TCRdb to the early 2020s). About the full investigation: Vaccine-arm donors came from COV1001, a multicentre, randomized, double-blind, placebo-controlled phase I-IIa trial of Ad26.COV2.S in healthy adults. Ad26.COV2.S was given intramuscularly at 5x10^10 or 1x10^11 viral particles, as a single shot or as two shots 56 days apart. Sequencing of the TCRbeta repertoire served to evaluate the specificity and breadth of SARS-CoV-2-reactive T cell receptors following Ad26.COV2.S vaccination. A total of 32 samples were included in the TCR-sequenced set, comprising around 19 Ad26.COV2.S vaccine recipients, 5 placebo recipients and 8 SARS-CoV-2 convalescent individuals. Participants in the trial were split at random into five groups of five each, receiving low-dose or high-dose Ad26.COV2.S once or twice, or else placebo on both occasions. Investigators did not know the trial group allocation while performing experiments and assessing outcomes. Overall study results and their limits: Comparing responses between vaccine doses or regimens was not something the study was powered to do. Vaccine and placebo recipients had comparable non-spike TCR breadth, which fits with the vaccine containing only spike. Substantial breadth of spike-specific CD8+ and CD4+ T cell responses was reported after vaccination. Spike-specific TCR breadth was higher in Ad26.COV2.S recipients than in placebo recipients (P = 0.0014). It was noted by the authors that total T cell responses may have been underestimated by the TCR breadth and depth analyses.

The germline V gene specifies SGHDT as CDR1 and YYEEEE as CDR2. With termini counted, the CDR3 has 11 amino acids. In the paper's terms, the treatment or condition label means: around 19 received Ad26.COV2.S at low or high dose, single or two shots; several received placebo; per-sample allocation not given. Repertoires of vaccine and placebo recipients were sequenced from samples collected on day 63 after the first injection. Between 29 July and 7 August 2020, Cohort 1b enrolled some 25 adults aged 18-55 years at one site in Boston, USA. As a vaccine, Ad26.COV2.S was a replication-incompetent adenovirus type 26 vector that expressed a prefusion-stabilized SARS-CoV-2 spike protein derived from the original Wuhan strain. The immunoSEQ Assay was the method used to sequence TCRbeta CDR3 regions. After extraction, genomic DNA underwent amplification by bias-controlled multiplex PCR, followed by high-throughput sequencing. The paper's data handling went like this. To quantify the absolute abundance of each unique TCRbeta CDR3 region, sequences were collapsed and filtered. T cell fraction was estimated by normalizing TCRbeta template counts to usable DNA, which was measured by amplifying reference genes present in all nucleated cells. Repertoire TCRs were annotated as SARS-CoV-2-specific when V gene, CDR3 amino acid sequence and J gene were exactly matched to a known reactive TCR set. MIRA supplied the reference SARS-CoV-2 TCR set, which was filtered for enrichment in COVID-19-positive ImmuneCODE repertoires so that public or cross-reactive TCRs were removed. Using the MIRA antigens, annotated TCRs were further analysed by specific ORF or by position within an ORF. Depth was the summed frequency of annotated unique rearrangements, while breadth was defined as annotated unique rearrangements over total unique productive rearrangements. Two-sided Wilcoxon rank-sum tests were applied when comparing TCR breadth between groups. Sourced from immuneACCESS, this table was stored by TCRdb with only in-frame sequences that have V and J called. A share of the clones is absent; for the studies checked, an unresolved V gene accounts for under half, and the remainder has no known explanation. V and J calls and clone size are copied from that table; D and trimming were computed from the DNA. The sample yields roughly 700,000 clones; roughly nine tenths were counted once. 1.5% of the sample is taken by the ten largest.

Concerning this clone itself: The antigen this receptor binds is unknown. The CDR3 end shows no conserved phenylalanine or tryptophan, and so a read error is likely. Because the CDR3's place on the DNA is in doubt, the DNA is left out and the CDR3 is given as listed by TCRdb.

The V gene is TRBV5-6 and the J gene is TRBJ1-6; no check of the table's D call, TRBD1, against the DNA was made. The clonotype originates from a person between 18 and 59 years old who received the Ad26.COV2.S COVID-19 vaccine or a placebo. The specimen comprised peripheral blood, sampled in a trial of Ad26.COV2.S vaccine versus placebo. The encoded CDR3 is CASSLTGQGGV.